This T cell receptor beta chain was recorded in a study of T-cell memory formation after mild COVID-19. TCRdb called the 5' RACE reads again in MiXCR, with one record for every CDR3 protein. The sample lists around 99,000 distinct CDR3 sequences, approximately 15% occurring once. The CDR3 extends over 16 amino acids. Germline loops: CDR1 LGHNA, CDR2 YSLEER. V lost 1 base and J 2 bases, leaving 14 bases between the germline ends. This rearrangement joins TRBV4-3 to TRBJ1-2, with D maybe TRBD1 (5 bases). The receptor's source is a man aged 18 to 35 who had mild COVID-19 (a few samples of this study predate the infection). Cell type and time point are not known. Sequenced input: PBMCs or a T cell subset sorted from them (not recorded which). CDR3 residues: CASSQVDVRDNYGYTF. In DNA, the CDR3 is TGCGCCAGCAGCCAAGTGGATGTGCGGGACAACTATGGCTACACCTTC.